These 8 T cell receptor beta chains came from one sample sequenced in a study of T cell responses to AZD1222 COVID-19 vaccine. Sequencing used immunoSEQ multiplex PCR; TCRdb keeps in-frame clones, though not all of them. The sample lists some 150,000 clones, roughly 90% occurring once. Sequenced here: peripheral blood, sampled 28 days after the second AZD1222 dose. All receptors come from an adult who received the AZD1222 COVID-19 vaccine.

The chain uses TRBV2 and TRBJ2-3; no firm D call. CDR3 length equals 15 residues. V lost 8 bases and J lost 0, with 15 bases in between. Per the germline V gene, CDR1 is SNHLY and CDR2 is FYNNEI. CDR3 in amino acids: CASPPRGASTDTQYF. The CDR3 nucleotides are TGTGCCAGCCCTCCCCGTGGCGCTAGCACAGATACGCAGTATTTT.

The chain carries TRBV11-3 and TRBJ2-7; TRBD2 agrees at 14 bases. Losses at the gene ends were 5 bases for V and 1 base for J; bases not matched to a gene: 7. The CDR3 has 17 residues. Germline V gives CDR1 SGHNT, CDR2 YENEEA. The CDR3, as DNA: TGTGCCAGCAGCGCCACCGGGACTAGCGGGGGATCCTACGAGCAGTACTTC. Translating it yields CASSATGTSGGSYEQYF.

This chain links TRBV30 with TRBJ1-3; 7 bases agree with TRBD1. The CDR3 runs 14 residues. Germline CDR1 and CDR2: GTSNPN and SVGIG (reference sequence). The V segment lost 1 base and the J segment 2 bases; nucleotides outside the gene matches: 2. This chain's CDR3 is CAWSDRGAGNTIYF. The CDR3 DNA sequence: TGTGCCTGGAGTGACAGGGGAGCTGGAAACACCATATATTTT.

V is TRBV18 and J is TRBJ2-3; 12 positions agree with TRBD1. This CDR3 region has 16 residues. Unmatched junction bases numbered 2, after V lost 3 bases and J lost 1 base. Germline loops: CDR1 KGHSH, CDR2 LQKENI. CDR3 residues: CASSPGQGAGTDTQYF. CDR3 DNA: TGTGCCAGCTCACCGGGACAGGGGGCTGGCACAGATACGCAGTATTTT. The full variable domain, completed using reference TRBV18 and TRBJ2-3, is NAGVMQNPRHLVRRRGQEARLRCSPMKGHSHVYWYRQLPEEGLKFMVYLQKENIIDESGMPKERFSAEFPKEGPSILRIQQVVRGDSAAYFCASSPGQGAGTDTQYFGPGTRLTVL.

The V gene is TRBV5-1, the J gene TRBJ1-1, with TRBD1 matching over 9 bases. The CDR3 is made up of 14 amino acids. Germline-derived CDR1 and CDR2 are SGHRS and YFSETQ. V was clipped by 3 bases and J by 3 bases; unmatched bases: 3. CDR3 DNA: TGCGCCAGCAGCTACACAGGGGGCTACACTGAAGCTTTCTTT. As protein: CASSYTGGYTEAFF.

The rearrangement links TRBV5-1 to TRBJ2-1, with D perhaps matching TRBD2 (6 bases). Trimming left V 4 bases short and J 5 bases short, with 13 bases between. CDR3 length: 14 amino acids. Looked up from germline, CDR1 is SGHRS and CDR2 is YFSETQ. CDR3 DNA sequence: TGCGCCAGCAGCCCCCGACTAGTCAACAATGAGCAGTTCTTC. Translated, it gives CASSPRLVNNEQFF.

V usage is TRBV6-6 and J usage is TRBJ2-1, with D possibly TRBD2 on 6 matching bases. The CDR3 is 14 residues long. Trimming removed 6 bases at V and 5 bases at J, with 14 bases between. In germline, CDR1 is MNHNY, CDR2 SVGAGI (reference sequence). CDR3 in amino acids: CASSRPEGHNEQFF. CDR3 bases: TGTGCCAGCAGCCGACCGGAGGGCCACAATGAGCAGTTCTTC.

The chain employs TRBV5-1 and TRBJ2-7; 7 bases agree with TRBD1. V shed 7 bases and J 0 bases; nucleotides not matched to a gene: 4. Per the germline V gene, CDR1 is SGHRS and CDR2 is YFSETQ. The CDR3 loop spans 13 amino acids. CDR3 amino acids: CASHRDSSYEQYF. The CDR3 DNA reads TGCGCCAGCCACCGGGACAGCTCCTACGAGCAGTACTTC.